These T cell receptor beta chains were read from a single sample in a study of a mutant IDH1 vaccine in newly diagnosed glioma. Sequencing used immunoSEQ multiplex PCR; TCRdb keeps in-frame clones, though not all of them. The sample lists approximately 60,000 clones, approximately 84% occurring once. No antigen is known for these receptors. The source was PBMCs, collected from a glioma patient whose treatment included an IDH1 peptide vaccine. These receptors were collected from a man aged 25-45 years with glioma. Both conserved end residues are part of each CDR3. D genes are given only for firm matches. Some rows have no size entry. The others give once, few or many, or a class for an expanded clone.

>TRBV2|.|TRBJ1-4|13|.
TGTGCCAGCTTTGACAGTCACAATGAAAAACTGTTTTTT
CASFDSHNEKLFF
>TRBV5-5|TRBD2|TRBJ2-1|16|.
TGTGCCAGCAGCTCAAAAAGCGGGACCGCCCACAATGAGCAGTTCTTC
CASSSKSGTAHNEQFF
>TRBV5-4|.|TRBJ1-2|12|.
TGTGCCAGCAGCCAAGATGGGGGAACAGTATCCTTC
CASSQDGGTVSF
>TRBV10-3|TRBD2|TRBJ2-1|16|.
TGTGCCATCAGCGCAATAAGCGGGGGGAGCTACAATGAGCAGTTCTTC
CAISAISGGSYNEQFF
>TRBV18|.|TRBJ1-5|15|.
TGTGCCAGCTCACCACCGCCCGTACTAAATCAGCCCCAGCATTTT
CASSPPPVLNQPQHF
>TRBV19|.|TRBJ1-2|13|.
TGTGCCAGTAGTATGACTGGGAACTATGGCTACACCTTC
CASSMTGNYGYTF
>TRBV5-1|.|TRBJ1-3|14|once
TGCGCCAGCAGCTTGGGATCGGCAGGAAACACCATATATTTT
CASSLGSAGNTIYF
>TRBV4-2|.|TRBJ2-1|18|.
TGTGCCAGCAGCCAAGCCCCGATGAACCGGGGCTCCTACAATGAGCAGTTCTTC
CASSQAPMNRGSYNEQFF
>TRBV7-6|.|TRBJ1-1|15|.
TGTGCCAGCAGCTTAGAGCGGGCGGTGGGAACTGAAGCTTTCTTT
CASSLERAVGTEAFF
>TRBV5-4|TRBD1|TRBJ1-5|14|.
TGTGCCAGCAGCTCACAGGGGCTGGGGCAGCCCCAGCATTTT
CASSSQGLGQPQHF
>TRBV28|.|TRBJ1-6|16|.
TGTGCCAGCAGTTTGTTGACCAGCTCCTATAATTCACCCCTCCACTTT
CASSLLTSSYNSPLHF
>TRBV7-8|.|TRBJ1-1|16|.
TGTGCCAGCAGCTCCCACAGCGGCGGGGTGAACACTGAAGCTTTCTTT
CASSSHSGGVNTEAFF
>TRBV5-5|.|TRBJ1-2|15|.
TGTGCCAGCAGCTTGGGACTTTATAGTTTCGATGGCTACACCTTC
CASSLGLYSFDGYTF
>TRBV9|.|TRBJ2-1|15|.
TGTGCCAGCAGCCCCTGGCGGGGTGCCTACAATGAGCAGTTCTTC
CASSPWRGAYNEQFF
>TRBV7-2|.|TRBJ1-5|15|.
TGTGCCAGCAGCTTAGTAAGTCGCAGCAATCAGCCCCAGCATTTT
CASSLVSRSNQPQHF
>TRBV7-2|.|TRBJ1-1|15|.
TGTGCCAGCAGCTTAGATGGGGGGGTTGGAACTGAAGCTTTCTTT
CASSLDGGVGTEAFF
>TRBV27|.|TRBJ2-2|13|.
TGTGCCGTTAAAGGGGGAGGTGCCGGGGAGCTGTTTTTT
CAVKGGGAGELFF
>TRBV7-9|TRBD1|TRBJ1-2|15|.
TGTGCCAGCAGCCCGAGGACAGGGGAGAGCTATGGCTACACCTTC
CASSPRTGESYGYTF
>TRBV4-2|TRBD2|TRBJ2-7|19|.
TGTGCCAGCAGCCCGCCCGGGACTAGCGGGGGGCCGTCACACTACGAGCAGTACTTC
CASSPPGTSGGPSHYEQYF
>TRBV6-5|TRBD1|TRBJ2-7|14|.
TGTGCCAGCAGAGGACAGGGCCATGGCTACGAGCAGTACTTC
CASRGQGHGYEQYF
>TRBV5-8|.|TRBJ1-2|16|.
TGTGCCAGCAGCTTTTTCCGGGCCCAGGGCAACTATGGCTACACCTTC
CASSFFRAQGNYGYTF
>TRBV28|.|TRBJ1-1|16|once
TGTGCCAGCAGTTTACCAACTGGACAGAGCCGCACTGAAGCTTTCTTT
CASSLPTGQSRTEAFF
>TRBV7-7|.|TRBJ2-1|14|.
TGTGCCAGCAGCTTAATTGAGGACACCCGTGAGCAGTTCTTC
CASSLIEDTREQFF
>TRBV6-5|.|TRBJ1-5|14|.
TGTGCCAGCAGCCCCGACCACGCTGGTCAGCCCCAGCATTTT
CASSPDHAGQPQHF
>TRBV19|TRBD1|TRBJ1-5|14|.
TGTGCCAGTACCGGGGACAGCCAGGATCAGCCCCAGCATTTT
CASTGDSQDQPQHF
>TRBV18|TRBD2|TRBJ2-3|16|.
TGTGCCAGCTCACCATCGACTAGCGTATCGGCAGATACGCAGTATTTT
CASSPSTSVSADTQYF
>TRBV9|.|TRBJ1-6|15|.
TGTGCCAGCAGCGTAGAGTCAGGGTATAATTCACCCCTCCACTTT
CASSVESGYNSPLHF
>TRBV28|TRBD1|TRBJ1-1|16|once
TGTGCCAGCAGAGGGGGCAGCAGAGGCCCGAACACTGAAGCTTTCTTT
CASRGGSRGPNTEAFF
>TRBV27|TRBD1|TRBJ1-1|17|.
TGTGCCAGCACCCTGACAGGGGAGCTTATCGGGAACACTGAAGCTTTCTTT
CASTLTGELIGNTEAFF
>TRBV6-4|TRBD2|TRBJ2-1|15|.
TGTGCCAGCAGTGACGAAGCGGGGGGGCCCGATGAGCAGTTCTTC
CASSDEAGGPDEQFF
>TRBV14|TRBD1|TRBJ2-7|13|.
TGTGCCAGCAGCCTCGGACAGGTTTCCGAGCAGTACTTC
CASSLGQVSEQYF
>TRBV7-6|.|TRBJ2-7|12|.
TGTGCCAGCAGCCCGGACGGCTACGAGCAATACTTC
CASSPDGYEQYF
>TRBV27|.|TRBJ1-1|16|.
TGTGCCAGCAGTCCAATCGCCCAGAACTTGAACACTGAAGCTTTCTTT
CASSPIAQNLNTEAFF
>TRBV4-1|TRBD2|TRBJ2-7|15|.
TGCGCCAGCAGCCGAGAACCGGGACTAGCAAGCGAGCAGTACTTC
CASSREPGLASEQYF
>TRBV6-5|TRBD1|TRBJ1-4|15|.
TGTGCCAGCAGGTCGAGGACAGGGGGCGAAGAAAAACTGTTTTTT
CASRSRTGGEEKLFF
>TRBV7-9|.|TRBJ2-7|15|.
TGTGCCAGCAGCTTACAGCTCAGGGGGGACTACGAGCAGTACTTC
CASSLQLRGDYEQYF
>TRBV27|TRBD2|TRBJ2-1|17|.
TGTGCCAGCAGTAAAACGACTACTAGCGGGGGAAGTCTAAAGCAGTTCTTC
CASSKTTTSGGSLKQFF
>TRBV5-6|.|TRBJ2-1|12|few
TGTGCCAGCAGCTTGGGCGGGAATGAGCAGTTCTTC
CASSLGGNEQFF
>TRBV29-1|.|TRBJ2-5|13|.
TGCAGCGTTGGTATGGGGAAGGGAGAGACCCAGTACTTC
CSVGMGKGETQYF
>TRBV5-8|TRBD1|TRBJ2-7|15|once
TGTGCCAGCAGCCGTGACGGGACAGGGAATTGGGAGCAGTACTTC
CASSRDGTGNWEQYF
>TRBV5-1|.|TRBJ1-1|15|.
TGCGCCAGCAGCTTGGGGGTCGGCGGGAGAACTGAAGCTTTCTTT
CASSLGVGGRTEAFF
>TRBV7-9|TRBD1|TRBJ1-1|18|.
TGTGCCAGCAGCGCCCATGGACAGGGGGCTAACATGAACACTGAAGCTTTCTTT
CASSAHGQGANMNTEAFF
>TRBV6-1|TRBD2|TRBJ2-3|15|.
TGTGCCAGCAGGCCCTTCCTAGCGGGGGACGATACGCAGTATTTT
CASRPFLAGDDTQYF
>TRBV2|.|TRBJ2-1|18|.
TGTGCCAGCAACCCCCTTGGGTATAGTGCCGGCTGGTTAATGAGGCAGTTCTTC
CASNPLGYSAGWLMRQFF
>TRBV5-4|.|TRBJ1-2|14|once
TGTGCCAGCAGTAGCCCCGGTCCCAGCTATGGCTACACCTTC
CASSSPGPSYGYTF
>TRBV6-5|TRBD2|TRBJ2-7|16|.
TGTGCCAGCAGTTACCGCCCCCAGCGGGGGTCTGGCGAGCAGTACTTC
CASSYRPQRGSGEQYF
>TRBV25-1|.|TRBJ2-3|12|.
TGTGCCAGCAGTGATGTGGTTGATACGCAGTATTTT
CASSDVVDTQYF
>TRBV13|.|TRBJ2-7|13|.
TGTGCCAGCAGCTTAGGTCAGTTCTACGAGCAGTACTTC
CASSLGQFYEQYF
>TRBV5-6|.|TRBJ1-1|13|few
TGTGCCAGTTCCCTCGGCAGGGACACTGAAGCTTTCTTT
CASSLGRDTEAFF
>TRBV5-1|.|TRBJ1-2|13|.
TGCGCCAGCAGTTTCGCCGGGACCTATGGCTACACCTTC
CASSFAGTYGYTF
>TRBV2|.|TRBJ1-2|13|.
TGTGCCAGCAGAAGGGGCAGGGATACTGGCTACACCTTC
CASRRGRDTGYTF
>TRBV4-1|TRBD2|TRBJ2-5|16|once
TGCGCCAGCAGCCTGAGACTAGCGGGCAAACAAGAGACCCAGTACTTC
CASSLRLAGKQETQYF
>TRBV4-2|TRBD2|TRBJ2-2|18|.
TGTGCCAGCAGCCAAGATGTGGCGGGGGGGCCTAACACCGGGGAGCTGTTTTTT
CASSQDVAGGPNTGELFF
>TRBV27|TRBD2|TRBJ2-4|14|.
TGTGCCAGCAGTGACCGGGACTACTCCGACATTCAGTACTTC
CASSDRDYSDIQYF
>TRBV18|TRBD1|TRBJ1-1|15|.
TGTGCCAGTCAACAGGGGCCAGGGATGAACACTGAAGCTTTCTTT
CASQQGPGMNTEAFF